This TCR beta chain derives from a study of T cell repertoires in cytomegalovirus infection. Turning to the study itself: Public TCR beta signatures marked donors with CMV infection and the matching HLA. The study's findings and limits: Carriers of CMV and the relevant HLA type were discriminated by public TCR beta frequency.

TCRdb reprocessed the reads with MiXCR, giving one entry per CDR3 protein. The sample shows fewer than 1,000,000 distinct CDR3 sequences, around a third of them seen only once. Points on this clonotype: Its antigen is unidentified.

Germline V gives CDR1 MNHEY, CDR2 SVGEGT. Trimming pared 5 bases from V and 0 bases from J, leaving 11 bases between. This CDR3 has 15 residues. The chain links TRBV6-2 or TRBV6-3 to TRBJ2-1, with D maybe TRBD2 (5 bases). The sample here was cultured CD8+ T cells from PBMCs, taken from culture after CMV antigen stimulation. This receptor was identified in a human donor in good health (CMV status not recorded). Some clones in this sample may be carry-over from other donors' samples. The CDR3 sequence: CASSDDGISYNEQFF. CDR3 bases: TGTGCCAGCAGTGACGACGGGATCTCCTACAATGAGCAGTTCTTC.